These 13 T cell receptor beta chains share one sample of origin, sequenced in a study of T cell responses to AZD1222 COVID-19 vaccine. The repertoire was sequenced with immunoSEQ multiplex PCR; TCRdb's copy has only in-frame clones and lacks some. Of tens of thousands of clones in the sample, over 75% are singletons; the top ten hold 5.4%. The source material was peripheral blood, sampled 28 days after the second AZD1222 dose. The receptors here all came from an adult who received the AZD1222 COVID-19 vaccine.

This rearrangement joins TRBV10-3 to TRBJ1-1, with no clear D. Germline values: CDR1 ENHRY, CDR2 SYGVKD. Trimming left V 2 bases short and J 8 bases short, with 9 bases between. The CDR3 spans 12 residues. The CDR3 protein is CAISEGRIEAFF. CDR3 nucleotides: TGTGCCATCAGTGAGGGGAGGATCGAAGCTTTCTTT.

The chain combines TRBV15 with TRBJ2-3; 9 bases map to TRBD1. The CDR3 length is 13 residues. The V gene's germline CDR1 is LNHNV and CDR2 YYDKDF (reference sequence). Trimming at V came to 11 bases and at J to 3 bases, leaving 6 bases not matched to a gene. CDR3 sequence reads: CAASTGGTDTQYF. As DNA, the CDR3 is TGTGCCGCTTCGACAGGGGGGACAGATACGCAGTATTTT.

The chain couples TRBV3-1 (or the pseudogene TRBV3-2) to TRBJ2-5, with D possibly TRBD1 on 6 matching bases. Germline CDR1 LGHDT, CDR2 YNNKEL (reference sequence). The CDR3 length is 15 residues. V was pared by 4 bases and J by 4 bases, with 16 bases between. CDR3 nucleotide sequence: TGTGCCAGCAGCCGCCCGACAGGAGGTGTAGAGACCCAGTACTTC. Its protein is CASSRPTGGVETQYF.

The chain has TRBV6-5 and TRBJ2-2; the match to TRBD1 covers 9 bases. This CDR3 is 15 amino acids long. CDR1 MNHEY and CDR2 SVGAGI come from the germline V gene. The ends lost 7 bases at V and 9 bases at J; junction bases unmatched: 12. CDR3 nucleotides: TGTGCCAGCACCGGAGGGGACAGGGTGTCGAGGGAGCTGTTTTTT. Protein product: CASTGGDRVSRELFF.

The V gene is TRBV7-2, the J gene TRBJ1-5; a possible D gene is TRBD1 (5 bases). CDR3 length equals 15 residues. The V end was cut by 7 bases, the J end by 1 base, with 14 bases between. CDR1 and CDR2 from the germline V gene are SGHTA and FQGNSA. The CDR3: CASNTGTESNQPQHF. The CDR3 coding sequence is TGTGCCAGCAACACCGGGACCGAGAGCAATCAGCCCCAGCATTTT.

This chain uses TRBV27 with TRBJ2-3; 15 nucleotides agree with TRBD2. The CDR3 has 17 residues. Trimming cost V 2 bases and J 5 bases; bases outside gene matches: 5. The germline gives CDR1 MNHEY, CDR2 SMNVEV (reference sequence). The CDR3 is CASSLGWGLAGGDTQYF. CDR3 nucleotides: TGTGCCAGCAGTTTAGGATGGGGACTAGCGGGGGGAGATACGCAGTATTTT.

This clone was counted only a few times. The chain uses TRBV11-3 and TRBJ2-7; 7 bases are shared with TRBD2. Unmatched junction bases numbered 6, after V lost 1 base and J lost 3 bases. Looked up from germline, CDR1 is SGHNT and CDR2 is YENEEA. There are 15 residues in the CDR3. The CDR3 bases are TGTGCCAGCAGCTTAGCTAGCGGTGATAACTACGAGCAGTACTTC. This codes for CASSLASGDNYEQYF.

In its sample, this clone was seen once. The J gene is TRBJ1-1, the V gene TRBV2; maybe TRBD1 (5 bases). Germline CDR1 SNHLY, CDR2 FYNNEI. Deletions cut 8 bases from V and 8 bases from J, with 18 bases between. The CDR3 sequence is 13 residues long. The CDR3 bases are TGTGCCAGCGCCCTTTGGGGGAGTGGGGAAGCTTTCTTT. This encodes CASALWGSGEAFF.

The chain is built from TRBV5-1 and TRBJ1-1; 8 nucleotides agree with TRBD1. V was clipped by 0 bases and J by 10 bases; unmatched bases: 11. The CDR3 consists of 15 residues. Germline CDR1 SGHRS, CDR2 YFSETQ. CDR3: CASSLVPGQAWAAFF. CDR3 nucleotides: TGCGCCAGCAGCTTGGTTCCGGGACAGGCCTGGGCAGCTTTCTTT.

The chain links TRBV7-9 to TRBJ1-2; tentatively, D is TRBD1 (6 bases). The CDR3 is made up of 16 amino acids. Per the germline V gene, CDR1 is SEHNR and CDR2 is FQNEAQ (reference sequence). V dropped 5 bases and J dropped 2 bases, with 18 bases sitting between them. The CDR3 reads CASSRGIGLENYGYTF. For the CDR3, the DNA is TGTGCCAGCAGCAGGGGGATAGGGTTGGAGAACTATGGCTACACCTTC.

This sequence joins TRBV2 and TRBJ2-3, with TRBD2 identical over 8 bases. V trimming: 4 bases; J trimming: 0 bases; junction bases outside the gene matches: 9. In germline, CDR1 is SNHLY, CDR2 FYNNEI. CDR3 size: 17 residues. The CDR3 DNA sequence: TGTGCCAGCAGTGTTCAGCGGGGGATCCTTAGCACAGATACGCAGTATTTT. Protein sequence: CASSVQRGILSTDTQYF.

The gene calls are TRBV10-3 and TRBJ1-6; no definite D call. The CDR3 spans 14 residues. V lost 3 bases and J lost 6, with 9 bases in between. Germline values: CDR1 ENHRY, CDR2 SYGVKD. CDR3 sequence: CAISDLLTNSPLHF. CDR3 DNA: TGTGCCATCAGTGACCTGTTAACTAATTCACCCCTCCACTTT.

The rearrangement joins TRBV7-9 to TRBJ2-7; 9 bases align to TRBD2. This CDR3 has 16 residues. V was clipped by 5 bases and J by 3 bases; unmatched bases: 11. The germline CDR1 and CDR2 sequences are SEHNR and FQNEAQ (reference sequence). CDR3 nucleotides: TGTGCCAGCAGCCCCTCCGGGGCGGGGGGGCGCTACGAGCAGTACTTC. Its protein is CASSPSGAGGRYEQYF. Variable domain in full (rest from reference TRBV7-9 and TRBJ2-7): DTGVSQNPRHKITKRGQNVTFRCDPISEHNRLYWYRQTLGQGPEFLTYFQNEAQLEKSRLLSDRFSAERPKGSFSTLEIQRTEQGDSAMYLCASSPSGAGGRYEQYFGPGTRLTVT.